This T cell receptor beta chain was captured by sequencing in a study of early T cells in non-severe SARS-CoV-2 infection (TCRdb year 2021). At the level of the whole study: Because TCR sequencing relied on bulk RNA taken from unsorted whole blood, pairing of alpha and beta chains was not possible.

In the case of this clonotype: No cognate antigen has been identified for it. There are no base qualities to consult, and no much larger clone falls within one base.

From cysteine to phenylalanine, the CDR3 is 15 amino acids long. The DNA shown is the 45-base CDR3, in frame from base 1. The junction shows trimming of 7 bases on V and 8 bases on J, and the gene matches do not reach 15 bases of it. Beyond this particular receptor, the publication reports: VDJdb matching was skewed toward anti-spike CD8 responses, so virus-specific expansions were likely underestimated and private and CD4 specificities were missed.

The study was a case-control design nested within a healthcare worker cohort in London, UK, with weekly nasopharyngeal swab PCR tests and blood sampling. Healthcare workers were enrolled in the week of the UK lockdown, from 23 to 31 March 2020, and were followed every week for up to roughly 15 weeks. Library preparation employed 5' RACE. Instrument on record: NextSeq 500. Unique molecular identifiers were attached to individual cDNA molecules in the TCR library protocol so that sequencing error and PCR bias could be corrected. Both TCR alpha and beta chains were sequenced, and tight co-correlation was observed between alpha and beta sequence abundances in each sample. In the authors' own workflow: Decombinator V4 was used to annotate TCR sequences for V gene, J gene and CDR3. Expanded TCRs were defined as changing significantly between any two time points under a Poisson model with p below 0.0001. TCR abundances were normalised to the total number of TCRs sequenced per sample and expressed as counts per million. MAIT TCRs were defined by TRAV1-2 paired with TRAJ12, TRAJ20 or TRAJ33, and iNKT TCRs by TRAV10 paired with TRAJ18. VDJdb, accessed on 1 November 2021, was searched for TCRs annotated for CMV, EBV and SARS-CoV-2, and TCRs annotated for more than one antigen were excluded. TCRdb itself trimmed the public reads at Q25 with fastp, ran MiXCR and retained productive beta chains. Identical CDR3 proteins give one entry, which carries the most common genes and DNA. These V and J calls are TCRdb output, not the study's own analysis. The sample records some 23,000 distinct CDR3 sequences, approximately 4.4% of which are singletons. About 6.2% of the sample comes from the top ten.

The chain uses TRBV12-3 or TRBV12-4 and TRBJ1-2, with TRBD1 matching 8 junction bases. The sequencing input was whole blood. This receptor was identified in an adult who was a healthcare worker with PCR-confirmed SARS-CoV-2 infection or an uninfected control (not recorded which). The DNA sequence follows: TGTGCCAGCACCGGTAGGGGCCGACAGGGGAGCGGCTACACCTTC. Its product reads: CASTGRGRQGSGYTF.